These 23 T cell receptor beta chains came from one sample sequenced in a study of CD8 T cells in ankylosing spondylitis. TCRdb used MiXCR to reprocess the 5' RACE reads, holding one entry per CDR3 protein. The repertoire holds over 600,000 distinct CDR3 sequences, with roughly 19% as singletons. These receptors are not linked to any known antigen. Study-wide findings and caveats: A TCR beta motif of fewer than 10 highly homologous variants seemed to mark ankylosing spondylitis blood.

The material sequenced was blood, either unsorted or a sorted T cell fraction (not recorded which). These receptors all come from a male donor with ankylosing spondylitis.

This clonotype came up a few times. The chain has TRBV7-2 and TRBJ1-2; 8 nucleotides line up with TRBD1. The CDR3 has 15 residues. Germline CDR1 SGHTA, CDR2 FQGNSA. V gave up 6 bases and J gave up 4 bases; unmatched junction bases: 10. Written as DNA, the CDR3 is TGTGCCAGCAGTCCCGGACAGGGTCTTACCTATGGCTACACCTTC. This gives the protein CASSPGQGLTYGYTF.

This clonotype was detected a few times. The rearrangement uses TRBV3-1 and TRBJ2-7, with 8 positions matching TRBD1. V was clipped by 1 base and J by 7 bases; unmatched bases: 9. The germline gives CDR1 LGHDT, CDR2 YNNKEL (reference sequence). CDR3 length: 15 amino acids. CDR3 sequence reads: CASSQAGTGSGEQYF. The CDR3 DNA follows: TGTGCCAGCAGCCAAGCCGGGACAGGTTCGGGGGAGCAGTACTTC.

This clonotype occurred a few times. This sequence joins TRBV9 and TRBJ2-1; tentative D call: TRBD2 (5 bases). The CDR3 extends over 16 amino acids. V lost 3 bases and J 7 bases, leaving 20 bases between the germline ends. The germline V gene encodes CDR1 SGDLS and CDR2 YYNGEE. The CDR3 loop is CASSAGGSRLINEQFF. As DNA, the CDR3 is TGTGCCAGCAGCGCCGGCGGGTCAAGGCTTATTAATGAGCAGTTCTTC.

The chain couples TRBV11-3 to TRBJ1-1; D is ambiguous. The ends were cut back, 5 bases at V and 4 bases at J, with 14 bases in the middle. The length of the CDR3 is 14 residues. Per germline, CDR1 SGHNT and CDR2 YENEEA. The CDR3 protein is CASSPPFRGTEAFF. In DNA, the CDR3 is TGTGCCAGCAGCCCCCCTTTCCGGGGCACTGAAGCTTTCTTT.

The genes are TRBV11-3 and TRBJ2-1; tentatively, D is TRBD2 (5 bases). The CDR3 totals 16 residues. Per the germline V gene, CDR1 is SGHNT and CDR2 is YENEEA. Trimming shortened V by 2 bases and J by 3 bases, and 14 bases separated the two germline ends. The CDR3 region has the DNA TGTGCCAGCAGCTTATTGGCTAGCCCCAACTACAATGAGCAGTTCTTC. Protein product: CASSLLASPNYNEQFF. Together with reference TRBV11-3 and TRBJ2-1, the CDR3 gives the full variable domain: EAGVVQSPRYKIIEKKQPVAFWCNPISGHNTLYWYLQNLGQGPELLIRYENEEAVDDSQLPKDRFSAERLKGVDSTLKIQPAELGDSAVYLCASSLLASPNYNEQFFGPGTRLTVL.

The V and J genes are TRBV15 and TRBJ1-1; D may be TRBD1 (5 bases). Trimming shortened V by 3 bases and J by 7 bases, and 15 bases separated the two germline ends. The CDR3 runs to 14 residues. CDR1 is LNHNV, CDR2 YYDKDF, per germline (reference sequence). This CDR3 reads CATSSFQGGIEAFF. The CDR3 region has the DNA TGTGCCACCAGCAGTTTCCAGGGAGGTATTGAAGCTTTCTTT.

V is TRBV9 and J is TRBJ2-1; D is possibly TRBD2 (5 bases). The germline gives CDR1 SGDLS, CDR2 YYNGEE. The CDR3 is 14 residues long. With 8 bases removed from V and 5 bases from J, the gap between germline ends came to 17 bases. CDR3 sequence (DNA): TGTGCCAGACCGCAAGAGGGTAACCACAATGAGCAGTTCTTC. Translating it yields CARPQEGNHNEQFF.

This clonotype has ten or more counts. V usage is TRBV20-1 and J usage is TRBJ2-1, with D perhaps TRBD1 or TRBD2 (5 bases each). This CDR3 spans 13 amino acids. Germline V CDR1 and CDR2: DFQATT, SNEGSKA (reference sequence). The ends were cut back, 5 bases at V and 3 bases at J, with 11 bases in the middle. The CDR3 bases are TGCAGTGCTCGGGGCTTTAGCTACAATGAGCAGTTCTTC. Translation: CSARGFSYNEQFF.

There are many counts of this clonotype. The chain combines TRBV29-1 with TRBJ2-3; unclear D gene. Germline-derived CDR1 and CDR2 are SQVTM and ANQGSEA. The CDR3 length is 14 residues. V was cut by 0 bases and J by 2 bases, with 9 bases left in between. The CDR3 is CSVEDWQFTDTQYF. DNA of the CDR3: TGCAGCGTTGAAGATTGGCAGTTCACAGATACGCAGTATTTT.

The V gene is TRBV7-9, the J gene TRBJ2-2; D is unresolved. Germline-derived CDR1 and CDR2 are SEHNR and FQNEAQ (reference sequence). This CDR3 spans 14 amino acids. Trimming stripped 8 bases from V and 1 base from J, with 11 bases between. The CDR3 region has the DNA TGTGCCAGCCAGGACCTTCAGAACACCGGGGAGCTGTTTTTT. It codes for CASQDLQNTGELFF. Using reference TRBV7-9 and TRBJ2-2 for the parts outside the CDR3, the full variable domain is DTGVSQNPRHKITKRGQNVTFRCDPISEHNRLYWYRQTLGQGPEFLTYFQNEAQLEKSRLLSDRFSAERPKGSFSTLEIQRTEQGDSAMYLCASQDLQNTGELFFGEGSRLTVL.

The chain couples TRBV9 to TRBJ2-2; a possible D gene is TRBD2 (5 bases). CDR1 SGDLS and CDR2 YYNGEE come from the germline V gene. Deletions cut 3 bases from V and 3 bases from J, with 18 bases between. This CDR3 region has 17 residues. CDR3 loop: CASSEGLLRVHTGELFF. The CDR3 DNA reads TGTGCCAGCAGCGAAGGCCTCCTGAGGGTTCACACCGGGGAGCTGTTTTTT.

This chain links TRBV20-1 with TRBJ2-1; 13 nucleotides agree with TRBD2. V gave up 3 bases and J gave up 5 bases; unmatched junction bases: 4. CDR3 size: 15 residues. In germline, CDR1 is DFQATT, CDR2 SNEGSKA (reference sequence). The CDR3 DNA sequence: TGCAGTGCTAGCCCCACTAGCGGGAGGGACAATGAGCAGTTCTTC. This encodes CSASPTSGRDNEQFF.

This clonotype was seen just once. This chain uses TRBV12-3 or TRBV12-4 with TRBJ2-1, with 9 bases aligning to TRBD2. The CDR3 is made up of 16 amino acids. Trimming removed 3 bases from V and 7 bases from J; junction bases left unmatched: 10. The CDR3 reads CASSFPRGGVKNEQFF. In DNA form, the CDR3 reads TGTGCCAGCAGTTTTCCCCGCGGGGGGGTTAAAAATGAGCAGTTCTTC.

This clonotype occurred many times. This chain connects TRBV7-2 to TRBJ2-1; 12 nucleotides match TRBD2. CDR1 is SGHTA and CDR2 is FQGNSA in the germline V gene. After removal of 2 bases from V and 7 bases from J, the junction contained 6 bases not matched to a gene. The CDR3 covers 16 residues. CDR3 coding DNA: TGTGCCAGCAGCTTAAAGCTAGCGGGGGGGCATAATGAGCAGTTCTTC. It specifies CASSLKLAGGHNEQFF.

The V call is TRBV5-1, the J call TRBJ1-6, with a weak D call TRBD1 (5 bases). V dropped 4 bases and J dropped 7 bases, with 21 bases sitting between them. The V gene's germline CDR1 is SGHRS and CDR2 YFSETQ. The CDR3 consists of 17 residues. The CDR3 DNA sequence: TGCGCCAGCAGCGCGACAGCCAATTCCTATTCCAATTCACCCCTCCACTTT. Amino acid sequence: CASSATANSYSNSPLHF.

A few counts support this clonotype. CDR3 DNA sequence: TGTGCCAGCAGTTTAATTGATAATGAAAAACTGTTTTTT. This sequence encodes CASSLIDNEKLFF. The chain has TRBV12-3 or TRBV12-4 and TRBJ1-4; D is undetermined. The V end was cut by 2 bases, the J end by 4 bases, with 5 bases between. The CDR3 has 13 residues.

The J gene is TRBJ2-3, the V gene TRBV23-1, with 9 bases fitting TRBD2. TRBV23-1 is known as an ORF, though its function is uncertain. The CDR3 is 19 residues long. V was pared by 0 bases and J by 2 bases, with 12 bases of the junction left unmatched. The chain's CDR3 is CASSQSKAGGPLHTDTQYF. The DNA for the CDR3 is TGCGCCAGCAGTCAATCGAAAGCGGGAGGCCCACTTCACACAGATACGCAGTATTTT.

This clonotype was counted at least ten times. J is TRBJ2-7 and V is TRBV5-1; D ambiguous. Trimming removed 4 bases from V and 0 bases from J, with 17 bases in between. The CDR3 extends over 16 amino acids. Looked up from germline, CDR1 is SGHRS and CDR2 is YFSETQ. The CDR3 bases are TGCGCCAGCAGCGCTTTGACGGGCGATAGCTCCTACGAGCAGTACTTC. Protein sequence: CASSALTGDSSYEQYF.

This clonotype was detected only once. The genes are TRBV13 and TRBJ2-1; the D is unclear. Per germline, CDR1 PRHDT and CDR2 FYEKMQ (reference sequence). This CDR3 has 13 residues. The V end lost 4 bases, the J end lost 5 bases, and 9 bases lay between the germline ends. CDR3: CASSSSLNNEQFF. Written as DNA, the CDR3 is TGTGCCAGCAGCTCGTCCCTCAACAATGAGCAGTTCTTC. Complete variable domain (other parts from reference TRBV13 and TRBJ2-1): AAGVIQSPRHLIKEKRETATLKCYPIPRHDTVYWYQQGPGQDPQFLISFYEKMQSDKGSIPDRFSAQQFSDYHSELNMSSLELGDSALYFCASSSSLNNEQFFGPGTRLTVL.

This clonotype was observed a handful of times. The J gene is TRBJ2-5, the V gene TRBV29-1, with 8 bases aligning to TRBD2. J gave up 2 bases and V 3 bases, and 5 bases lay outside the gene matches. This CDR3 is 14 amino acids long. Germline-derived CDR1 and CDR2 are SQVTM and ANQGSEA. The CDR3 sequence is CSVERRGAQETQYF. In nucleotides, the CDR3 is TGCAGCGTTGAGAGGCGGGGGGCACAAGAGACCCAGTACTTC.

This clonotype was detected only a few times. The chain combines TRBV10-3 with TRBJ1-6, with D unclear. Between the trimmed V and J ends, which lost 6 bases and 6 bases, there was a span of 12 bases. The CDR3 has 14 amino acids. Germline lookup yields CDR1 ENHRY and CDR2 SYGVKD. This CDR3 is CAISPTSSNSPLHF. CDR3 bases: TGTGCCATCAGCCCGACAAGTTCTAATTCACCCCTCCACTTT.

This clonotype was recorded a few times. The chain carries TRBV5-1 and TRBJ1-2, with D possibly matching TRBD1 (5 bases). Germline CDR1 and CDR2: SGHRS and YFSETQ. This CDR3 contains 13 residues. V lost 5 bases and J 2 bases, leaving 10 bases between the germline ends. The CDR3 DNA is TGCGCCAGCAGACTAGACAGAAACTATGGCTACACCTTC. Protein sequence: CASRLDRNYGYTF.

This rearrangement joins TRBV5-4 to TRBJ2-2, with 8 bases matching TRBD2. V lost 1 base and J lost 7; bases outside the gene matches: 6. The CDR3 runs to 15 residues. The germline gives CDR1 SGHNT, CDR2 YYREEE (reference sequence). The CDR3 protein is CASSLSSGGGGELFF. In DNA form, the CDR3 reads TGTGCCAGCAGCTTGTCCAGCGGGGGAGGCGGGGAGCTGTTTTTT.